This entry describes one T cell receptor beta chain. The antigen is unknown. From germline, CDR1 is SGHRS and CDR2 YFSETQ. V lost 3 bases to trimming and J lost 2 bases, with 8 bases between them. This CDR3 is built from 13 residues. The data originate from a study of OX40 agonist ivuxolimab in advanced cancers. Study as a whole: The drug used for patients, ivuxolimab, was an agonistic anti-OX40 (CD134) antibody.

Sequenced by immunoSEQ multiplex PCR; TCRdb stores in-frame clones only, minus some. The table includes roughly 34,000 clones, 65% to 75% detected once. Study findings and constraints: Expanded peripheral T-cell antigen specificity went undetermined. At 0.1 to 3.0 mg/kg, CD4+ and CD8+ blood T cells expanded clonally by week 6. Averaging showed that CD8+ T cells had more expanded clones than CD4+ did.

Sequenced here: CD4+ or CD8+ T cells sorted from blood, sampled in a trial of the OX40 agonist ivuxolimab. J is TRBJ1-1 and V is TRBV5-1, with D uncertain. This receptor was taken from an adult with an advanced solid tumor such as melanoma, head and neck, liver or kidney cancer. The CDR3: CASSYLRNTEAFF. The DNA of the CDR3 is TGCGCCAGCAGCTACCTCAGAAACACTGAAGCTTTCTTT.